One sample yielded the 13 T cell receptor beta chains listed below, sequenced in a study of blood T cell repertoires in COVID-19. Repertoires were generated with immunoSEQ multiplex PCR, while TCRdb's copy carries only in-frame clones and drops some. This table has 100,000 to 130,000 clones, around 88% appearing once. Sequencing was done on a sample of peripheral blood. The receptors here all came from a man aged 45-65 years with active or convalescent COVID-19.

CDR3 DNA: TGCGCCAGCAGCTTGTCGACTAGCGGGGGCACAGATACGCAGTATTTT. Its protein is CASSLSTSGGTDTQYF. The chain has TRBV5-1 and TRBJ2-3; TRBD2 matches 11 bases. V trimming: 1 base; J trimming: 1 base; junction bases outside the gene matches: 2. The length of the CDR3 is 16 residues. CDR1 is SGHRS, CDR2 YFSETQ, per germline.

The chain employs TRBV6-5 and TRBJ2-2, with D possibly being TRBD1 (6 bases). Trimming left V 8 bases short and J 7 bases short, with 17 bases between. Germline V CDR1 and CDR2: MNHEY, SVGAGI. CDR3 length: 14 residues. In DNA form, the CDR3 reads TGTGCCAGCGCCGGGTGGGGGCAAGGCGGGGAGCTGTTTTTT. As protein: CASAGWGQGGELFF.

This chain links TRBV28 with TRBJ1-4, with 8 bases aligning to TRBD1. This CDR3 is built from 14 residues. Germline CDR1 is MDHEN and CDR2 is SYDVKM. With 8 bases clipped from V and 5 bases from J, the junction kept 7 bases outside the gene matches. The CDR3 reads CASRDRGTNEKLFF. The CDR3 coding sequence is TGTGCCAGCCGAGACAGGGGAACAAATGAAAAACTGTTTTTT. Full variable domain (outside the CDR3, taken from reference TRBV28 and TRBJ1-4): DVKVTQSSRYLVKRTGEKVFLECVQDMDHENMFWYRQDPGLGLRLIYFSYDVKMKEKGDIPEGYSVSREKKERFSLILESASTNQTSMYLCASRDRGTNEKLFFGSGTQLSVL.

The rearrangement joins TRBV5-1 to TRBJ2-7, with TRBD1 matching 7 bases. CDR1 is SGHRS, CDR2 YFSETQ, per germline. The junction had 7 bases not matched to a gene; V was cut back by 4 bases and J by 0 bases. The CDR3 loop spans 15 amino acids. CDR3 protein: CASSEGGTLSYEQYF. The CDR3 nucleotides are TGCGCCAGCAGCGAAGGGGGCACCCTCTCCTACGAGCAGTACTTC.

V usage is TRBV5-4 and J usage is TRBJ1-1, with D unresolved. The length of the CDR3 is 13 residues. The V and J ends lost 7 bases and 0 bases respectively, with 10 bases between them. Germline CDR1 and CDR2: SGHNT and YYREEE (reference sequence). The CDR3 protein is CASLNQVNTEAFF. The CDR3 nucleotides read TGTGCCAGCCTCAACCAGGTGAACACTGAAGCTTTCTTT.

The chain is built from TRBV27 and TRBJ2-5; TRBD1 might be the D (6 bases). The CDR3 spans 14 residues. V lost 6 bases to trimming and J lost 5 bases, with 16 bases between them. CDR1 and CDR2 (germline): MNHEY, SMNVEV (reference sequence). The chain's CDR3 is CASRAWTETETQYF. For the CDR3, the DNA is TGTGCCAGCAGGGCTTGGACAGAGACGGAGACCCAGTACTTC.

The chain couples TRBV4-1 to TRBJ2-4; D may be TRBD2 (5 bases). Per the germline V gene, CDR1 is MGHRA and CDR2 is YSYEKL. The CDR3 spans 14 residues. V lost 0 bases and J 8 bases, leaving 11 bases between the germline ends. CDR3 DNA: TGCGCCAGCAGCCAAGAGGCGAGGGCTGACATTCAGTACTTC. It specifies CASSQEARADIQYF.

This chain uses TRBV13 with TRBJ2-1; TRBD2 matches at 7 bases. The length of the CDR3 is 16 residues. Trimming removed 2 bases from V and 1 base from J; junction bases left unmatched: 5. Germline V gene sequence: CDR1 PRHDT, CDR2 FYEKMQ (reference sequence). CDR3 protein: CASSLWGRGSYNEQFF. As DNA, the CDR3 is TGTGCCAGCAGCTTATGGGGGAGGGGTTCCTACAATGAGCAGTTCTTC.

The chain carries TRBV6-5 and TRBJ1-1; 9 nucleotides line up with TRBD1. The CDR3 runs 15 residues. CDR1 is MNHEY and CDR2 is SVGAGI in the germline V gene. V gave up 6 bases and J gave up 6 bases; unmatched junction bases: 11. The DNA for the CDR3 is TGTGCCAGCAGCCCCCAACAGGGGGCGCAGGCTGAAGCTTTCTTT. It encodes CASSPQQGAQAEAFF.

The CDR3 here is CASTTGTDYQPQHF. DNA for the CDR3: TGCGCCAGCACTACCGGGACTGATTATCAGCCCCAGCATTTT. This sequence joins TRBV10-2 and TRBJ1-5, with D possibly TRBD1 on 5 matching bases. CDR3 length: 14 amino acids. The V gene's germline CDR1 is WSHSY and CDR2 SAAADI. Trimming cost V 7 bases and J 5 bases, with 15 bases left between them.

As for this clone: At one end the junction does not follow the germline gene, possibly because of a read error. The gene calls are TRBV7-9 and TRBJ2-7, with D perhaps TRBD2 (5 bases). CDR1 and CDR2 (germline): SEHNR, FQNEAQ (reference sequence). The CDR3 has 11 residues. The CDR3 region has the DNA TGTGCCAGCAGCTTAGGGTGGGAGTGGAACTTC. Translating it yields CASSLGWEWNF.

The chain recombines TRBV9 with TRBJ2-7; tentatively, D is TRBD2 (6 bases). Germline loops: CDR1 SGDLS, CDR2 YYNGEE. The CDR3 loop spans 14 amino acids. The V end lost 0 bases, the J end lost 0 bases, and 7 bases lay between the germline ends. DNA for the CDR3: TGTGCCAGCAGCGTAGACGGGAGCTCCTACGAGCAGTACTTC. Translation: CASSVDGSSYEQYF.

The V gene is TRBV7-9, the J gene TRBJ1-1, with a weak D call TRBD1 (6 bases). This CDR3 has 14 amino acids. Germline CDR1 is SEHNR and CDR2 is FQNEAQ (reference sequence). The ends were cut back, 5 bases at V and 5 bases at J, with 15 bases in the middle. CDR3 region: CASSPGGLSTEAFF. In DNA, the CDR3 is TGTGCCAGCAGCCCCGGGGGGCTCTCAACTGAAGCTTTCTTT.